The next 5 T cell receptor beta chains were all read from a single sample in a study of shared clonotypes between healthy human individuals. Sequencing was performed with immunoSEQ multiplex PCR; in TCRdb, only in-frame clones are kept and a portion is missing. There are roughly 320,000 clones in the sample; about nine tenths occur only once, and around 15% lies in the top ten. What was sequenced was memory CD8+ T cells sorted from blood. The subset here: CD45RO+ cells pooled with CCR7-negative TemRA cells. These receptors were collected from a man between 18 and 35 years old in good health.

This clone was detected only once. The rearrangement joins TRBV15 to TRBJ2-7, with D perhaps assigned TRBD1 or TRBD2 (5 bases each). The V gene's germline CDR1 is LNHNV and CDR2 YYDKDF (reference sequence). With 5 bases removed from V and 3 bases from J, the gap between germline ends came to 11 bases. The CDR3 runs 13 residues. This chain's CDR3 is CATSSGTGYEQYF. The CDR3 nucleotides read TGTGCCACCAGCTCCGGGACGGGCTACGAGCAGTACTTC.

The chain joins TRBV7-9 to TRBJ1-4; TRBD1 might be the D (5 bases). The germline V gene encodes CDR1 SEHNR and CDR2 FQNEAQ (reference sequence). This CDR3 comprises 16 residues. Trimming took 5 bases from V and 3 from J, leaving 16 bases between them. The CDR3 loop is CASSRIGGEANEKLFF. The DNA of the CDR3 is TGTGCCAGCAGCCGAATTGGGGGAGAAGCTAATGAAAAACTGTTTTTT.

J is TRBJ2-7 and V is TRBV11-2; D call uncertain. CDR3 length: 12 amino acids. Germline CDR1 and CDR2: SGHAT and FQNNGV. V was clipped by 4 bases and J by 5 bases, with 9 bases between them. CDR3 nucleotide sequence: TGTGCCAGCAGCTCTCATTCTAACGAGCAGTACTTC. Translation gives CASSSHSNEQYF.

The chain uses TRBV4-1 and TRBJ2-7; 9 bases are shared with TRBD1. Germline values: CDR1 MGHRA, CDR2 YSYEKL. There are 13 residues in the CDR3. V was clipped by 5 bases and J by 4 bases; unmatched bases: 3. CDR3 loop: CASSYDRGYEQYF. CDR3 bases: TGCGCCAGCAGCTATGACAGGGGGTACGAGCAGTACTTC.

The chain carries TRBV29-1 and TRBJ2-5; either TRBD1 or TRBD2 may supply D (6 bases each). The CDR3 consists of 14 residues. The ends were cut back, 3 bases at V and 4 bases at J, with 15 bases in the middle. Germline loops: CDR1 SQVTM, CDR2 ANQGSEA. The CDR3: CSVDRGGVRETQYF. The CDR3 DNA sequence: TGCAGCGTTGACAGGGGAGGAGTCCGAGAGACCCAGTACTTC.